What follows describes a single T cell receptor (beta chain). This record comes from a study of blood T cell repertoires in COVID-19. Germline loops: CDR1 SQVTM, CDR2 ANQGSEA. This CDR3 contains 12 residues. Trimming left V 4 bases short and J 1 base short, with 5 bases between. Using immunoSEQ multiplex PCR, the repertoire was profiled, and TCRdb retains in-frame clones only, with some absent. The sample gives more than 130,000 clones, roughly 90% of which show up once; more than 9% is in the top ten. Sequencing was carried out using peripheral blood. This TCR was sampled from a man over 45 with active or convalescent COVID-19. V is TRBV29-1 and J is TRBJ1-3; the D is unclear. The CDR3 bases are TGCAGCGTTGTCGGGTCTGGAAACACCATATATTTT. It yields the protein CSVVGSGNTIYF.